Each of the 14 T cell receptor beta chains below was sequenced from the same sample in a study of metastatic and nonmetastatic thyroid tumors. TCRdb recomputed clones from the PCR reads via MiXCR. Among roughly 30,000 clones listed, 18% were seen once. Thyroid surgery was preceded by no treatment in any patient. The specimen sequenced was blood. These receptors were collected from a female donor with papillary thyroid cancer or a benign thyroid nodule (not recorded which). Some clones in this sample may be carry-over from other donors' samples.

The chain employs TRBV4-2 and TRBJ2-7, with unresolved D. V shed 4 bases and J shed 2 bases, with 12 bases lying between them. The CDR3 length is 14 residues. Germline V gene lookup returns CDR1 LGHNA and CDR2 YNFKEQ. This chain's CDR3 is CASSPDNGAYEQYF. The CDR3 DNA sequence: TGTGCCAGCAGCCCGGATAATGGAGCCTACGAGCAGTACTTC.

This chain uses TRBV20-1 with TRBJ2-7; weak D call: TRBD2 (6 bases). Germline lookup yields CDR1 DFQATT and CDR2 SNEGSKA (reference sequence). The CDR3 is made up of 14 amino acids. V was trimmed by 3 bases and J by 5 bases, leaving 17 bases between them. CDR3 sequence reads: CSARDYRKGDEQYF. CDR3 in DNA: TGCAGTGCTAGGGACTACAGGAAAGGCGACGAGCAGTACTTC.

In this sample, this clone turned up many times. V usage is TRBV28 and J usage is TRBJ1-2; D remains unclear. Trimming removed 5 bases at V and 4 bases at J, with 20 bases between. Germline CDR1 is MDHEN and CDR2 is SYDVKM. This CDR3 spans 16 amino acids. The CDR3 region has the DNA TGTGCCAGCAGTCCTATAATGGGCGGCGGTACCTATGGCTACACCTTC. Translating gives CASSPIMGGGTYGYTF.

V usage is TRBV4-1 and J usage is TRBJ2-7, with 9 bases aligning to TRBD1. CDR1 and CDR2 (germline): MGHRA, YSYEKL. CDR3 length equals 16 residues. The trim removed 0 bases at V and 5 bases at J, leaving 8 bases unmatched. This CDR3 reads CASSQDPPGQGDEQYF. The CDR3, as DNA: TGCGCCAGCAGCCAAGACCCTCCGGGACAGGGTGACGAGCAGTACTTC.

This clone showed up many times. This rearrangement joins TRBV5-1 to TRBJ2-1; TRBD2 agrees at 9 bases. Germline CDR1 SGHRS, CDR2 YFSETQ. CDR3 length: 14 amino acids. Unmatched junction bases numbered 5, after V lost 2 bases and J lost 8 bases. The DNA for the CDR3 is TGCGCCAGCAGCTTCGCGGCGGGGGGGGATGAGCAGTTCTTC. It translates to CASSFAAGGDEQFF. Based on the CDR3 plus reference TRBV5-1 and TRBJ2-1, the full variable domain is KAGVTQTPRYLIKTRGQQVTLSCSPISGHRSVSWYQQTPGQGLQFLFEYFSETQRNKGNFPGRFSGRQFSNSRSEMNVSTLELGDSALYLCASSFAAGGDEQFFGPGTRLTVL.

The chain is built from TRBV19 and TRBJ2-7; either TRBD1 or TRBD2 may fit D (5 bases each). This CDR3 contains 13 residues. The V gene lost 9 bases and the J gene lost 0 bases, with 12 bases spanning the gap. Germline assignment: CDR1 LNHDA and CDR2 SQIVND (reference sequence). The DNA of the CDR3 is TGTGCCAGCCGAGGGACCTACTCCTACGAGCAGTACTTC. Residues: CASRGTYSYEQYF.

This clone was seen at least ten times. CDR3: CASSVEGRDNSPLHF. CDR3 DNA: TGTGCCAGCAGCGTAGAGGGCAGGGATAATTCACCCCTCCACTTT. This chain links TRBV9 with TRBJ1-6; possibly TRBD1 for D (5 bases). The germline gives CDR1 SGDLS, CDR2 YYNGEE. V gave up 0 bases and J gave up 5 bases, with 9 bases separating them. CDR3 length: 15 amino acids.

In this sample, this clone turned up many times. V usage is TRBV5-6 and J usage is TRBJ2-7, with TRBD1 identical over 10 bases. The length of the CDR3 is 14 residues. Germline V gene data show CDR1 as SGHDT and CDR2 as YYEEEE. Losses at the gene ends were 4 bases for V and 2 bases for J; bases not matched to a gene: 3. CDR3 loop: CASSLGQGAYEQYF. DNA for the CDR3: TGTGCCAGCAGCCTTGGACAGGGGGCCTACGAGCAGTACTTC.

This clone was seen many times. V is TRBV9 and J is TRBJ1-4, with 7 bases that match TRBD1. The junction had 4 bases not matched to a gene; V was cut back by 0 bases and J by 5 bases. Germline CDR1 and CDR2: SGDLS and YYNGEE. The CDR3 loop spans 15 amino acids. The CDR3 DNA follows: TGTGCCAGCAGCGTAGGGGGACAGCAAAATGAAAAACTGTTTTTT. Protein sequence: CASSVGGQQNEKLFF. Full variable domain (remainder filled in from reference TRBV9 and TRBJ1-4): DSGVTQTPKHLITATGQRVTLRCSPRSGDLSVYWYQQSLDQGLQFLIQYYNGEERAKGNILERFSAQQFPDLHSELNLSSLELGDSALYFCASSVGGQQNEKLFFGSGTQLSVL.

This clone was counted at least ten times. CDR3: CASQAGVNTEAFF. CDR3 bases: TGTGCCAGCCAAGCAGGGGTGAACACTGAAGCTTTCTTT. This rearrangement joins TRBV6-1 to TRBJ1-1, with a weak D call TRBD1 (6 bases). Looked up from germline, CDR1 is MNHNS and CDR2 is SASEGT. Trimming cost V 8 bases and J 0 bases, with 10 bases left between them. CDR3 length: 13 amino acids.

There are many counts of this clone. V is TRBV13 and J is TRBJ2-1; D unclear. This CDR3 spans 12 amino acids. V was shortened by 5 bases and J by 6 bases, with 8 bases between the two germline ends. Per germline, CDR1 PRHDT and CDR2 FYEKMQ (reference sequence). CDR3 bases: TGTGCCAGCAGCCTCCGGACCAATGAGCAGTTCTTC. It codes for CASSLRTNEQFF.

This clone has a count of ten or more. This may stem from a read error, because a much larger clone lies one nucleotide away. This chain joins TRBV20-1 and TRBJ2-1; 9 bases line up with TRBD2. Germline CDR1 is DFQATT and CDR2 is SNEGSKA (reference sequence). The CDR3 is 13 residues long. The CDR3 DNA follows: TGCAGTGTTAGCGGGAGCTACTACAATGAGCAGTCCTTC. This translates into CSVSGSYYNEQSF.

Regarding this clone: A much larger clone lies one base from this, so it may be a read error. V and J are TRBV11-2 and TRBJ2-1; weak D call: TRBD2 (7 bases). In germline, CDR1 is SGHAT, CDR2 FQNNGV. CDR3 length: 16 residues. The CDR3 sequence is CASSPEAGEGGNEQFF. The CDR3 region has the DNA TGTGCCAGCAGCCCAGAGGCAGGGGAGGGTGGCAACGAGCAGTTCTTT. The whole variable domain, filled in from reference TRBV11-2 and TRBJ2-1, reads EAGVAQSPRYKIIEKRQSVAFWCNPISGHATLYWYQQILGQGPKLLIQFQNNGVVDDSQLPKDRFSAERLKGVDSTLKIQPAKLEDSAVYLCASSPEAGEGGNEQFFGPGTRLTVL.

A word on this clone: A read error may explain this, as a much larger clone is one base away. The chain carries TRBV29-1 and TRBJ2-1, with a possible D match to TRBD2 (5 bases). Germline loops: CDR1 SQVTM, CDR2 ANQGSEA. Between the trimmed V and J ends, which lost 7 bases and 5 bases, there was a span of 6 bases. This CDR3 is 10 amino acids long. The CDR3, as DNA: TGCAGCGACGGGAACAATGAGCAGTTCTTC. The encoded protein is CSDGNNEQFF.